Listed here are 25 T cell receptor beta chains from one sample, sequenced in a study of human CD4 T cells and Enterobacteriaceae. Sorting took every CD4+ cell except CD45RA+CCR7+CD95- naive cells, reaching over 95% purity. Profiling relied on immunoSEQ multiplex PCR, and the TCRdb table lists in-frame clones only, not all of them. The sample holds tens of thousands of clones, roughly 80% seen once. Sequenced: memory CD4+ T cells from blood. Every receptor here comes from a human donor in good health.

The V and J genes are TRBV18 and TRBJ2-2, with TRBD1 matching over 9 bases. The CDR3 covers 14 residues. Unmatched junction bases numbered 4, after V lost 6 bases and J lost 5 bases. Germline V CDR1 and CDR2: KGHSH, LQKENI. DNA for the CDR3: TGTGCCAGCTCCGGGACAGGGTGGACCGGGGAGCTGTTTTTT. Translation: CASSGTGWTGELFF.

The chain links TRBV7-9 to TRBJ1-1; D gene unclear. The CDR3 runs 14 residues. Germline values: CDR1 SEHNR, CDR2 FQNEAQ (reference sequence). V lost 2 bases and J lost 11, with 18 bases in between. CDR3 bases: TGTGCCAGCAGCTTAAACACGTTCGGCGCTGTGGCTTTCTTT. This encodes CASSLNTFGAVAFF.

This clone was detected only a few times. The chain links TRBV5-1 to TRBJ2-1; 11 nucleotides line up with TRBD2. Germline loops: CDR1 SGHRS, CDR2 YFSETQ. The V and J ends lost 2 bases and 7 bases, in that order; junction bases with no gene match: 14. This CDR3 spans 18 amino acids. The CDR3 coding sequence is TGCGCCAGCAGCTTTACTAGCGGGGGCAAAGAAAAGGCTAATGAGCAGTTCTTC. As protein: CASSFTSGGKEKANEQFF.

The rearrangement joins TRBV9 to TRBJ2-7; possible D gene TRBD2, 5 bases. The CDR3 has 15 amino acids. V lost 3 bases, J lost 3 bases, and 16 bases lay in between. CDR1 and CDR2 from the germline V gene are SGDLS and YYNGEE. The CDR3 nucleotides are TGTGCCAGCAGCGCCGAGAGCGGCGCCCTCTACGAGCAGTACTTC. Its protein product is CASSAESGALYEQYF.

This clone was seen once. V usage is TRBV10-1 and J usage is TRBJ2-1; 11 bases line up with TRBD2. V lost 6 bases, J lost 8 bases, and 3 bases stayed unmatched. The germline CDR1 and CDR2 sequences are WNHNN and SYGVQD (reference sequence). CDR3 length equals 13 residues. CDR3 protein: CASRTSGMDEQFF. CDR3 coding DNA: TGCGCCAGCAGGACTAGCGGGATGGATGAGCAGTTCTTC.

This clone was recorded a few times. The rearrangement joins TRBV5-8 to TRBJ2-6; the match to TRBD1 covers 8 bases. The CDR3 loop spans 17 amino acids. The germline V gene encodes CDR1 SGHTS and CDR2 YDEGEE. The V gene end was trimmed by 3 bases and the J gene end by 2 bases; junction bases not matched to a gene: 7. DNA for the CDR3: TGTGCCAGCAGCTGGGACAGGACACTTCCTGGGGCCAACGTCCTGACTTTC. Residues: CASSWDRTLPGANVLTF.

This chain joins TRBV5-1 and TRBJ1-1; 9 bases fit TRBD1. The CDR3 runs to 16 residues. The V gene end was trimmed by 8 bases and the J gene end by 4 bases; junction bases not matched to a gene: 15. CDR1 SGHRS and CDR2 YFSETQ come from the germline V gene. DNA for the CDR3: TGCGCCAGTTCTCCGGGACAGGGAGTAGTGGGCACTGAAGCTTTCTTT. Its protein is CASSPGQGVVGTEAFF. Together with reference TRBV5-1 and TRBJ1-1, the CDR3 gives the full variable domain: KAGVTQTPRYLIKTRGQQVTLSCSPISGHRSVSWYQQTPGQGLQFLFEYFSETQRNKGNFPGRFSGRQFSNSRSEMNVSTLELGDSALYLCASSPGQGVVGTEAFFGQGTRLTVV.

V and J are TRBV28 and TRBJ1-4; TRBD1 agrees at 11 bases. Germline trimming cut 3 bases from V and 8 bases from J; bases unmatched to any gene: 5. Germline loops: CDR1 MDHEN, CDR2 SYDVKM. The CDR3 extends over 15 amino acids. CDR3 protein: CASSLDRGQREKLFF. DNA for the CDR3: TGTGCCAGCAGTTTGGACAGGGGGCAGCGGGAAAAACTGTTTTTT.

The gene calls are TRBV5-5 and TRBJ2-7; TRBD1 matches at 8 bases. With 4 bases clipped from V and 5 bases from J, the junction kept 8 bases outside the gene matches. The CDR3 sequence is 14 residues long. CDR1 is SGHKS, CDR2 YYEKEE, per germline (reference sequence). The CDR3 reads CASSGLRTGNEQYF. In nucleotides, the CDR3 is TGTGCCAGCAGCGGTTTGAGGACAGGGAACGAGCAGTACTTC.

In its sample, this clone was seen a few times. The genes are TRBV14 and TRBJ1-1; 12 positions agree with TRBD1. The V gene end was trimmed by 3 bases and the J gene end by 4 bases; junction bases not matched to a gene: 12. The CDR3 has 18 residues. CDR1 is SGHDN, CDR2 FVKESK, per germline. The CDR3 region has the DNA TGTGCCAGCAGCCACCTCCGGGACAGGGGGCGCTTGGGCACTGAAGCTTTCTTT. Amino acids: CASSHLRDRGRLGTEAFF.

This clone was detected once. This sequence joins TRBV11-3 and TRBJ2-6; 8 positions agree with TRBD1. Germline CDR1 reads SGHNT; CDR2 reads YENEEA. With 5 bases clipped from V and 0 bases from J, the junction kept 3 bases outside the gene matches. The CDR3 spans 16 residues. Here the CDR3 DNA reads TGTGCCAGCAGCATTACAGGGGGCTCTGGGGCCAACGTCCTGACTTTC. Translated: CASSITGGSGANVLTF.

This clone was observed a handful of times. V usage is TRBV7-3 and J usage is TRBJ2-7; 9 bases align to TRBD2. The CDR3 spans 16 residues. V gave up 2 bases and J gave up 5 bases; unmatched junction bases: 10. Germline assignment: CDR1 SGHTA and CDR2 FQGTGA. This chain's CDR3 is CASSLGGLAGRNEQYF. The DNA of the CDR3 is TGTGCCAGCAGCTTAGGGGGGCTAGCGGGAAGGAACGAGCAGTACTTC.

The rearrangement links TRBV7-7 to TRBJ2-1; the D gene is possibly TRBD1 (6 bases). The germline V and J ends were trimmed by 5 bases and 5 bases, with 13 bases remaining between them. CDR1 is SSHAT, CDR2 FNYEAQ, per germline (reference sequence). The length of the CDR3 is 14 residues. The CDR3 sequence is CASSRFWDNNEQFF. In nucleotides, the CDR3 is TGTGCCAGCAGCCGGTTCTGGGACAACAATGAGCAGTTCTTC.

This chain links TRBV30 with TRBJ1-4, with 8 bases fitting TRBD1. V lost 4 bases, J lost 7 bases, and 8 bases stayed unmatched. Per germline, CDR1 GTSNPN and CDR2 SVGIG (reference sequence). The CDR3 contains 14 residues. The CDR3 bases are TGTGCCTGGACCCCAAACAGGGGGATTGAAAAACTGTTTTTT. Its protein is CAWTPNRGIEKLFF.

The rearrangement joins TRBV28 to TRBJ2-1, with D uncertain. Germline values: CDR1 MDHEN, CDR2 SYDVKM. The CDR3 is 14 amino acids. Trimming removed 6 bases from V and 0 bases from J, with 9 bases in between. CDR3 nucleotide sequence: TGTGCCAGCAGAGAGCGCGTCTCCTACAATGAGCAGTTCTTC. It translates to CASRERVSYNEQFF.

This clone has only one observation. The V call is TRBV5-1, the J call TRBJ2-5; D gene uncertain. V was shortened by 4 bases and J by 5 bases, with 12 bases between the two germline ends. The CDR3 length is 13 residues. Looked up from germline, CDR1 is SGHRS and CDR2 is YFSETQ. This CDR3 reads CASSPLVGETQYF. Written as DNA, the CDR3 is TGCGCCAGCAGCCCCCTTGTGGGGGAGACCCAGTACTTC.

On this clone itself: Additional DNA sequences in this sample encode the identical CDR3. DNA for the CDR3: TGTGCCAGCAGTGAAGGATACGAGCAGTACTTC. This sequence encodes CASSEGYEQYF. The chain is built from TRBV6-1 and TRBJ2-7; D unclear. The V end was cut by 1 base, the J end by 4 bases, with 2 bases between. Germline CDR1 reads MNHNS; CDR2 reads SASEGT. The CDR3 has 11 amino acids.

The chain couples TRBV5-1 to TRBJ2-1; no clear D gene. Germline V gene data show CDR1 as SGHRS and CDR2 as YFSETQ. This CDR3 has 11 residues. The ends were cut back, 4 bases at V and 4 bases at J, with 3 bases in the middle. The CDR3 here is CASSTYNEQFF. CDR3 DNA sequence: TGCGCCAGCAGCACGTACAATGAGCAGTTCTTC.

V is TRBV15 and J is TRBJ2-7; a weak D match, TRBD1 (6 bases). Germline V lookup: CDR1 LNHNV, CDR2 YYDKDF (reference sequence). The germline V and J ends were trimmed by 3 bases and 6 bases, with 15 bases remaining between them. This CDR3 has 14 amino acids. The CDR3 coding sequence is TGTGCCACCAGCAGGGCCCCGGGACATATCGAGCAGTACTTC. It codes for CATSRAPGHIEQYF.

This sequence joins TRBV5-1 and TRBJ1-3; no clear D gene. This CDR3 has 16 residues. The germline V gene encodes CDR1 SGHRS and CDR2 YFSETQ. V was clipped by 0 bases and J by 0 bases, with 10 bases between them. As DNA, the CDR3 is TGCGCCAGCAGCTTGGTTGGGCGGACCTCTGGAAACACCATATATTTT. This gives the protein CASSLVGRTSGNTIYF.

J is TRBJ2-2 and V is TRBV6-5; 7 bases fit TRBD1. Trimming took 10 bases from V and 4 from J; bases not matched to a gene: 12. Germline V gene lookup returns CDR1 MNHEY and CDR2 SVGAGI. The CDR3 has 15 residues. CDR3 sequence: CATKTTGAATGELFF. The CDR3 coding sequence is TGTGCCACCAAGACAACAGGGGCGGCCACCGGGGAGCTGTTTTTT.

The chain carries TRBV2 and TRBJ1-2, with D hard to call. With 8 bases removed from V and 6 bases from J, the gap between germline ends came to 10 bases. Germline values: CDR1 SNHLY, CDR2 FYNNEI. The CDR3 contains 11 residues. The CDR3 coding sequence is TGTGCCAGCCGGAGAGGGCATGGCTACACCTTC. Its protein product is CASRRGHGYTF.

The V call is TRBV4-2, the J call TRBJ2-7; D possibly corresponds to TRBD2 (6 bases). From germline, CDR1 is LGHNA and CDR2 YNFKEQ. The CDR3 contains 15 residues. V was trimmed by 0 bases and J by 1 base, leaving 10 bases between them. The CDR3 sequence: CASSQEWEVSYEQYF. CDR3 coding DNA: TGTGCCAGCAGCCAAGAGTGGGAGGTGTCCTACGAGCAGTACTTC.

This clone was seen a single time. V gene TRBV7-9 combines with J gene TRBJ1-1; D gene uncertain. The CDR3 has 12 residues. CDR1 and CDR2 (germline): SEHNR, FQNEAQ (reference sequence). Trimming removed 2 bases from V and 3 bases from J, with 4 bases in between. The CDR3 loop reads CASSLSDTEAFF. The CDR3 DNA sequence: TGTGCCAGCAGCTTATCGGACACTGAAGCTTTCTTT.

This sequence joins TRBV15 and TRBJ2-1, with 9 bases that match TRBD1. CDR3 size: 16 residues. After removal of 3 bases from V and 0 bases from J, the junction contained 3 bases not matched to a gene. Germline CDR1 LNHNV, CDR2 YYDKDF (reference sequence). The CDR3 is CATSRGGQGSYNEQFF. DNA of the CDR3: TGTGCCACCAGCAGGGGGGGACAGGGCTCCTACAATGAGCAGTTCTTC.